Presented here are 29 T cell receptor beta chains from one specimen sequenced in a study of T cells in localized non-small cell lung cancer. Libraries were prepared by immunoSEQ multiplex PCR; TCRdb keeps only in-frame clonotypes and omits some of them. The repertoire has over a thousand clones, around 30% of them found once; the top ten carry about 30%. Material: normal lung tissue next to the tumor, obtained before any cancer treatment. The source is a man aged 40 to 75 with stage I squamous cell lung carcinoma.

DNA of the CDR3: TGTGCCAGCCGACTAGCGGGGGCGGGAAATACGCAGTATTTT. Translated, it gives CASRLAGAGNTQYF. V usage is TRBV11-3 and J usage is TRBJ2-3; 12 nucleotides match TRBD2. V dropped 8 bases and J dropped 7; count of bases not matched to a gene: 7. The CDR3 has 14 residues. Germline V gene data show CDR1 as SGHNT and CDR2 as YENEEA.

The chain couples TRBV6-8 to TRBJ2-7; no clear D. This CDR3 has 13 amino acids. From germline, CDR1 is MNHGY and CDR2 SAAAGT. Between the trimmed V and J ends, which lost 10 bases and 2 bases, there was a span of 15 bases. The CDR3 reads CAITGVEAYEQYF. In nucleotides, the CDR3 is TGTGCCATCACTGGGGTTGAAGCCTACGAGCAGTACTTC.

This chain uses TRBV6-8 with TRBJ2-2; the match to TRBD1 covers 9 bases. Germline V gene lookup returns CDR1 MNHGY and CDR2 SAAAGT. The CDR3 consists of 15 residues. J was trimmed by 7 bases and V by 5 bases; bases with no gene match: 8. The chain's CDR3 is CASSDRDREVGELFF. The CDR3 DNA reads TGTGCCAGCAGTGACCGGGACAGGGAAGTCGGGGAGCTGTTTTTT.

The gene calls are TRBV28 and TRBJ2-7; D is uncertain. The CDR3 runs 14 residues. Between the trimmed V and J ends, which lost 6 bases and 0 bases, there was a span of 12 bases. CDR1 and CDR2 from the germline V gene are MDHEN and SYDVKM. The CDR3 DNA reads TGTGCCAGCAGCCAGATAGGGTCCTCCTACGAGCAGTACTTC. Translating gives CASSQIGSSYEQYF. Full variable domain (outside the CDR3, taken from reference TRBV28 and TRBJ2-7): DVKVTQSSRYLVKRTGEKVFLECVQDMDHENMFWYRQDPGLGLRLIYFSYDVKMKEKGDIPEGYSVSREKKERFSLILESASTNQTSMYLCASSQIGSSYEQYFGPGTRLTVT.

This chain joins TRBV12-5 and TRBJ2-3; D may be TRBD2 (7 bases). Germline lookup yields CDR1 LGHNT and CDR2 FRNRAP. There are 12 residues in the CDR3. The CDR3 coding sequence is TGTGCCACCAGGGGAGGGACGGATACGCAGTATTTT. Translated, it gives CATRGGTDTQYF.

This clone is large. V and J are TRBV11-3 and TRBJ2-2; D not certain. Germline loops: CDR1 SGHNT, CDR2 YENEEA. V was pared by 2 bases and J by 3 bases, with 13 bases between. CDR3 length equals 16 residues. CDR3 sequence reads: CASSLNPFNYTGELFF. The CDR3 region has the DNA TGTGCCAGCAGCTTAAATCCGTTTAATTACACCGGGGAGCTGTTTTTT.

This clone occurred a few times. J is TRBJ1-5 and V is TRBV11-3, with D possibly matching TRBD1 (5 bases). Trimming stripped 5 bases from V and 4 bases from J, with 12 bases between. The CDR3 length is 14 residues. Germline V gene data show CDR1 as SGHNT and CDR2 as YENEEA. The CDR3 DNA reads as TGTGCCAGCAGCACGGGACTAGCAAATCAGCCCCAGCATTTT. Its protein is CASSTGLANQPQHF.

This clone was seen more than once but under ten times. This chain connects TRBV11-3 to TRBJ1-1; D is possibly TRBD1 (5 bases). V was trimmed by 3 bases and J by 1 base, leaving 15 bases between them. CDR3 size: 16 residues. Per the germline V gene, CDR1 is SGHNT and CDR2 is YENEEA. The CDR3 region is CASSFLIGGGNTEAFF. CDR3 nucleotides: TGTGCCAGCAGCTTCCTTATAGGTGGGGGGAACACTGAAGCTTTCTTT.

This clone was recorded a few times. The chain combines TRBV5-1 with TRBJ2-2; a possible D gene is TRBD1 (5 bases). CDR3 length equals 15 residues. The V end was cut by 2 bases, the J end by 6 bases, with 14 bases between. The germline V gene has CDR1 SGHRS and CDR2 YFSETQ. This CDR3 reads CASSLVGDRAGELFF. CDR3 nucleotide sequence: TGCGCCAGCAGCTTAGTAGGGGATCGGGCCGGGGAGCTGTTTTTT.

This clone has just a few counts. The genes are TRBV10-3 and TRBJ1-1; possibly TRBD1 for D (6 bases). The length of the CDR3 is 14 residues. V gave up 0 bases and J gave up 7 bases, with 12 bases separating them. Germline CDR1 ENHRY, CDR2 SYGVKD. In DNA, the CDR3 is TGTGCCATCAGTGAGTCCCGTGGGACAATTGAAGCTTTCTTT. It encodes CAISESRGTIEAFF.

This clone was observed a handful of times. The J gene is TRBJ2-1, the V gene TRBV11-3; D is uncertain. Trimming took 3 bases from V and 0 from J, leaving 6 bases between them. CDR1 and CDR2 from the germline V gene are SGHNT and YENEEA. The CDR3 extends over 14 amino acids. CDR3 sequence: CASSFGSSYNEQFF. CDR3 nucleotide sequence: TGTGCCAGCAGCTTTGGTAGCTCCTACAATGAGCAGTTCTTC.

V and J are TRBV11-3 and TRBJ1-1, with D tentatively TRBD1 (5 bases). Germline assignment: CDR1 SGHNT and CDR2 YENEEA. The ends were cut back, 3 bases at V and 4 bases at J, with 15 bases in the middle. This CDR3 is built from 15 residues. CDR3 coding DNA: TGTGCCAGCAGCTTGGCCGCCAGCGGGGGCACTGAAGCTTTCTTT. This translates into CASSLAASGGTEAFF.

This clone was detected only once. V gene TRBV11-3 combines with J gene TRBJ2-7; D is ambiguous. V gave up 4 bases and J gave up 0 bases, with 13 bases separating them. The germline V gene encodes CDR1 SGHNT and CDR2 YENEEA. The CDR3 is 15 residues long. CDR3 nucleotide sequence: TGTGCCAGCAGCTCGGCGGTAGGGAACTCCTACGAGCAGTACTTC. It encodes CASSSAVGNSYEQYF. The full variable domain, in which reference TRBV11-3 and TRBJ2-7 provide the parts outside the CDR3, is EAGVVQSPRYKIIEKKQPVAFWCNPISGHNTLYWYLQNLGQGPELLIRYENEEAVDDSQLPKDRFSAERLKGVDSTLKIQPAELGDSAVYLCASSSAVGNSYEQYFGPGTRLTVT.

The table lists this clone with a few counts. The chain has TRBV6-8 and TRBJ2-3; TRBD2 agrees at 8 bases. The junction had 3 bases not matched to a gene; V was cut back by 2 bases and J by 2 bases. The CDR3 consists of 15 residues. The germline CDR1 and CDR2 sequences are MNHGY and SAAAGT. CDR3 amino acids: CASSYAGGLTDTQYF. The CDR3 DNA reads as TGTGCCAGCAGTTACGCGGGGGGTCTCACAGATACGCAGTATTTT.

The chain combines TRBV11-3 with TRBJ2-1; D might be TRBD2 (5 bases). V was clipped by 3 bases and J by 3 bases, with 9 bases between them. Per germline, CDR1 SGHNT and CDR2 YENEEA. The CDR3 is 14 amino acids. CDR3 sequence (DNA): TGTGCCAGCAGCTTGCTCGGGAACTACAATGAGCAGTTCTTC. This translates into CASSLLGNYNEQFF.

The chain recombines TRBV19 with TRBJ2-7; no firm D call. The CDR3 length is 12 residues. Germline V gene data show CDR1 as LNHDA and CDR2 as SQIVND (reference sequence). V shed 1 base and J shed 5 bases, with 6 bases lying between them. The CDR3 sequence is CASSIGGNEQYF. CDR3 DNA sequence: TGTGCCAGTAGTATAGGGGGAAACGAGCAGTACTTC.

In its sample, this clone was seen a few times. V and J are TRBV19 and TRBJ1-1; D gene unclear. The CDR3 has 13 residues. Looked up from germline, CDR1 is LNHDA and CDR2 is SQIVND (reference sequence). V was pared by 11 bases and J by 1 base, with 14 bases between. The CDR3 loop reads CAARGLRNTEAFF. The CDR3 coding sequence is TGTGCCGCCCGGGGTCTAAGGAACACTGAAGCTTTCTTT.

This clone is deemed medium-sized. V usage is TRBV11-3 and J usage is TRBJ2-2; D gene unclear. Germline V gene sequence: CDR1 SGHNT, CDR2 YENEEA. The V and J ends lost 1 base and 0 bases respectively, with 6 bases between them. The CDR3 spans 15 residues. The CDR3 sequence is CASSLGGTNTGELFF. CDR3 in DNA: TGTGCCAGCAGCTTAGGGGGTACGAACACCGGGGAGCTGTTTTTT.

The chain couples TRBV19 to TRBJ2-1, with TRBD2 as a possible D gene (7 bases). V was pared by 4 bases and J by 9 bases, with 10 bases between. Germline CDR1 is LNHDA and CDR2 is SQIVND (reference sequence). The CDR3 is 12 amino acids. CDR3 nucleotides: TGTGCCAGTAGTACGGGGGGCGTTGAGCAGTTCTTC. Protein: CASSTGGVEQFF.

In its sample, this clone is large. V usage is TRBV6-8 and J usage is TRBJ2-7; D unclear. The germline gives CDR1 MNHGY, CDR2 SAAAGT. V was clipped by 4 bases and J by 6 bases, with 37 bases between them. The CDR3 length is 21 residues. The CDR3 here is CASSSPSWVSANGLDMGEQYF. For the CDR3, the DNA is TGTGCCAGCAGTTCCCCCTCTTGGGTGTCGGCTAATGGCTTGGATATGGGCGAGCAGTACTTC.

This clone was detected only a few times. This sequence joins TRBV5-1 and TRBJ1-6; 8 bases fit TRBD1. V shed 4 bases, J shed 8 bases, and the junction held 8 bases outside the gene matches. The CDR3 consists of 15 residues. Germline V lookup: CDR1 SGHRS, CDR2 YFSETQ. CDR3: CASSARTGTDSPLHF. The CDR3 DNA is TGCGCCAGCAGCGCGAGGACAGGGACGGATTCACCCCTCCACTTT.

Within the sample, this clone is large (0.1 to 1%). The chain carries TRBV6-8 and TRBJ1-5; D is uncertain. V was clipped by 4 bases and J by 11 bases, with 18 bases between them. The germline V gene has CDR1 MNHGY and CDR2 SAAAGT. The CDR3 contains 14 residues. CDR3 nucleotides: TGTGCCAGCAGTTCAGCCTTCGAGGGTGTAGCCCAGCATTTT. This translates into CASSSAFEGVAQHF.

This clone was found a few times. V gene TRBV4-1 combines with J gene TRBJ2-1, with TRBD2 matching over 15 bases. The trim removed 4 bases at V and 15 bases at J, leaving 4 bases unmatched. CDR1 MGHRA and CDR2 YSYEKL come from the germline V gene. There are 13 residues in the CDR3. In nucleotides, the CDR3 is TGCGCCAGCAGCCCGGGACTAGCGGGGGGTTTGTTCTTC. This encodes CASSPGLAGGLFF.

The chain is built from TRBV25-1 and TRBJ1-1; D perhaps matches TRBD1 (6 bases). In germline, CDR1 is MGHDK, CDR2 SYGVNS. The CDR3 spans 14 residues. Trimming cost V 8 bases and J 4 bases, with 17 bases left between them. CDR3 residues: CASSPYREGTEAFF. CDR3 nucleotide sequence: TGTGCCAGCTCACCGTACAGGGAGGGCACTGAAGCTTTCTTT.

CDR3 residues: CAWSVGLANEQFF. The CDR3, as DNA: TGTGCCTGGAGTGTGGGACTAGCGAATGAGCAGTTCTTC. The rearrangement links TRBV30 to TRBJ2-1; 10 bases line up with TRBD2. The germline gives CDR1 GTSNPN, CDR2 SVGIG (reference sequence). V lost 0 bases, J lost 7 bases, and 0 bases stayed unmatched. CDR3 length: 13 amino acids.

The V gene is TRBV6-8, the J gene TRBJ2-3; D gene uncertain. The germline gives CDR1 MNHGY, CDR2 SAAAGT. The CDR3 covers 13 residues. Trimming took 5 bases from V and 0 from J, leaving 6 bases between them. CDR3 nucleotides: TGTGCCAGCAGTGTTGCCAGCACAGATACGCAGTATTTT. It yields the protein CASSVASTDTQYF.

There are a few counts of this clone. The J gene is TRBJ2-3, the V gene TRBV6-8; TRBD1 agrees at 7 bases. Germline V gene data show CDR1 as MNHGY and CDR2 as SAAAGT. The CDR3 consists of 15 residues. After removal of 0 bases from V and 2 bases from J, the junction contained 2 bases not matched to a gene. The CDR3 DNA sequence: TGTGCCAGCAGTTACTCAGGGGGCCTCACAGATACGCAGTATTTT. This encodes CASSYSGGLTDTQYF.

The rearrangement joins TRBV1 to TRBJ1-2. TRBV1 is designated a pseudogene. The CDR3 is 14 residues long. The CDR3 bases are TGCGCCAGCAGCGGAGGCCAACCTTTCTATGGCTACACCTTC. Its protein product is CASSGGQPFYGYTF.

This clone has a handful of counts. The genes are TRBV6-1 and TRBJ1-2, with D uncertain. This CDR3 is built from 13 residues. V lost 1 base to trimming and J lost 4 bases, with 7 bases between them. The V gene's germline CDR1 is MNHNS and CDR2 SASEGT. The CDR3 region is CASSEVGPYGYTF. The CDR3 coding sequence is TGTGCCAGCAGTGAAGTAGGTCCCTATGGCTACACCTTC.